This TCR beta chain was sequenced for a study of long-term antiretroviral therapy in people with HIV. Study summary: The 2015 recommendation for immediate ART came about a decade after the earliest samples.

Findings of the study overall: Records did not include ART adherence, viral resistance or therapy changes.

A word on this clone: Antigen specificity is unknown.

The CDR3 totals 11 residues. Germline V CDR1 and CDR2: MDHEN, SYDVKM. Trimming removed 3 bases from V and 4 bases from J, with 4 bases in between. Survey-level immunoSEQ v3.0 assays were run. Libraries were prepared by immunoSEQ multiplex PCR; TCRdb keeps only in-frame clonotypes and omits some of them. The sample records 20,000 or so clones, about four fifths being singletons. The chain links TRBV28 to TRBJ2-7; D gene uncertain. The specimen comprised unsorted PBMCs, sampled 0.1 years before starting antiretroviral therapy. The sequence derives from a man aged 35 to 55 with HIV. Here the CDR3 DNA reads TGTGCCAGCAGTTTGGGTTACGAGCAGTACTTC. Encoded protein: CASSLGYEQYF. Based on the CDR3 plus reference TRBV28 and TRBJ2-7, the full variable domain is DVKVTQSSRYLVKRTGEKVFLECVQDMDHENMFWYRQDPGLGLRLIYFSYDVKMKEKGDIPEGYSVSREKKERFSLILESASTNQTSMYLCASSLGYEQYFGPGTRLTVT.